This T cell receptor (beta chain) originates from a study of blood T cell repertoires in COVID-19. Methods used by the authors: Amplifying reference gene primers gave estimates of nucleated cell counts. Profiled with immunoSEQ multiplex PCR; TCRdb holds only in-frame clones, not every one. V and J calls and clone size come straight from that table; D and trimming were deduced from the DNA. The sample gives 200,000 to 250,000 clones, 65% to 90% of which show up once; approximately 6.1% is in the top ten. CDR1 is SGHDT, CDR2 YYEEEE, per germline. Trimming took off 0 bases at V and 1 base at J, with 13 bases between the two ends. CDR3 size: 16 residues.

This chain connects TRBV5-6 to TRBJ2-5; no clear D gene. This sequence originates from a man aged 80 or over with acute or convalescent COVID-19. The sequenced sample was peripheral blood. The CDR3 loop is CASSLARQFFQETQYF. CDR3 sequence (DNA): TGTGCCAGCAGCTTGGCCCGCCAGTTTTTCCAAGAGACCCAGTACTTC.